A single sample is the source of the 17 T cell receptor beta chains below, sequenced in a study of T cell responses to AZD1222 COVID-19 vaccine. Assay: immunoSEQ multiplex PCR; the TCRdb copy retains only in-frame clones and omits some. The sample includes some 70,000 clones, approximately 80% of them seen just once. Sequencing was performed on peripheral blood, taken on day 0 of AZD1222 vaccination. Every receptor here comes from an adult in good health.

The chain combines TRBV19 with TRBJ1-3; D ambiguous. The V and J ends lost 0 bases and 0 bases respectively, with 3 bases between them. The CDR3 spans 14 residues. The germline V gene encodes CDR1 LNHDA and CDR2 SQIVND (reference sequence). The CDR3 protein is CASSIDPSGNTIYF. CDR3 coding DNA: TGTGCCAGTAGTATAGATCCCTCTGGAAACACCATATATTTT.

V and J are TRBV5-4 and TRBJ2-5; TRBD1 or TRBD2 may be the D gene (7 bases each). Germline CDR1 SGHNT, CDR2 YYREEE (reference sequence). This CDR3 has 15 amino acids. V dropped 3 bases and J dropped 5 bases, with 17 bases sitting between them. CDR3 amino acids: CASSSQGGRGETQYF. CDR3 sequence (DNA): TGTGCCAGCAGCTCGCAGGGGGGGCGAGGGGAGACCCAGTACTTC.

As concerns this clone: At one end, the junction sequence differs from germline, possibly due to a read error. The chain recombines TRBV11-2 with TRBJ2-7, with TRBD1 matching over 9 bases. Germline-derived CDR1 and CDR2 are SGHAT and FQNNGV. This CDR3 contains 14 residues. The CDR3 is CASSLDRGDHEQYF. In DNA, the CDR3 is TGTGCCAGCAGCCTAGACAGGGGGGACCACGAGCAGTACTTC.

The chain links TRBV5-6 to TRBJ1-2; D call uncertain. The CDR3 extends over 15 amino acids. The germline CDR1 and CDR2 sequences are SGHDT and YYEEEE. Trimming cost V 0 bases and J 2 bases, with 11 bases left between them. CDR3 DNA: TGTGCCAGCAGCTTGGTCGGGGTGGGGAACTATGGCTACACCTTC. It codes for CASSLVGVGNYGYTF.

The CDR3 DNA sequence: TGTGCCAGCAGGGGGAACGTACCCCCTGGCGAGCAGTACTTC. Its translation is CASRGNVPPGEQYF. The chain recombines TRBV11-2 with TRBJ2-7; D is ambiguous. The CDR3 is made up of 14 amino acids. Germline loops: CDR1 SGHAT, CDR2 FQNNGV. V dropped 6 bases and J dropped 6 bases, with 18 bases sitting between them.

This chain links TRBV4-2 with TRBJ2-5; TRBD2 matches at 12 bases. Germline V gene lookup returns CDR1 LGHNA and CDR2 YNFKEQ. The junction had 7 bases not matched to a gene; V was cut back by 1 base and J by 4 bases. The CDR3 covers 17 residues. The DNA for the CDR3 is TGTGCCAGCAGCCAAGCCCCTAGCGGGGGGGCGGCAGAGACCCAGTACTTC. It is translated as CASSQAPSGGAAETQYF.

The V gene is TRBV7-3, the J gene TRBJ2-3; D perhaps matches TRBD2 (6 bases). The ends were cut back, 2 bases at V and 6 bases at J, with 12 bases in the middle. Looked up from germline, CDR1 is SGHTA and CDR2 is FQGTGA. This CDR3 region has 14 residues. The CDR3 spells CASSLLTSPDTQYF. In DNA form, the CDR3 reads TGTGCCAGCAGCTTACTTACTAGCCCTGATACGCAGTATTTT.

This chain uses TRBV6-2 or TRBV6-3 with TRBJ1-3; unclear D gene. This CDR3 region has 15 residues. CDR1 and CDR2 from the germline V gene are MNHEY and SVGEGT. The V and J ends lost 6 bases and 4 bases respectively, with 16 bases between them. The CDR3, as DNA: TGTGCCAGCAGCCAGACCCGATCGGGCGGAAACACCATATATTTT. It encodes CASSQTRSGGNTIYF.

V and J are TRBV19 and TRBJ2-7, with D possibly TRBD2 on 5 matching bases. This CDR3 comprises 15 residues. Per the germline V gene, CDR1 is LNHDA and CDR2 is SQIVND (reference sequence). V lost 3 bases and J lost 5, with 17 bases in between. Written as DNA, the CDR3 is TGTGCCAGTAGTATTCGGCGGGTAAGTCGCGACGAGCAGTACTTC. It translates to CASSIRRVSRDEQYF.

The gene calls are TRBV19 and TRBJ1-2, with 7 positions matching TRBD1. The V gene end was trimmed by 7 bases and the J gene end by 5 bases; junction bases not matched to a gene: 10. From germline, CDR1 is LNHDA and CDR2 SQIVND (reference sequence). The CDR3 is 14 amino acids. Here the CDR3 reads CASTGTDYPYGYTF. CDR3 coding DNA: TGTGCCAGTACCGGGACAGATTATCCTTATGGCTACACCTTC. The variable domain in full, completed from reference TRBV19 and TRBJ1-2, reads DGGITQSPKYLFRKEGQNVTLSCEQNLNHDAMYWYRQDPGQGLRLIYYSQIVNDFQKGDIAEGYSVSREKKESFPLTVTSAQKNPTAFYLCASTGTDYPYGYTFGSGTRLTVV.

This chain joins TRBV7-8 and TRBJ2-6, with D perhaps TRBD1 (6 bases). Germline CDR1 and CDR2: SGHVS and FQNEAQ. The CDR3 totals 18 residues. Trimming pared 1 base from V and 0 bases from J, leaving 13 bases between. The CDR3 nucleotides are TGTGCCAGCAGCTTAGGCGGCAGGGGACGCTCTGGGGCCAACGTCCTGACTTTC. It specifies CASSLGGRGRSGANVLTF.

The chain is built from TRBV5-6 and TRBJ1-2; 8 bases are a match to TRBD1. The length of the CDR3 is 15 residues. Trimming cost V 0 bases and J 5 bases; bases outside gene matches: 6. CDR1 SGHDT and CDR2 YYEEEE come from the germline V gene. The DNA of the CDR3 is TGTGCCAGCAGCTTGGCCCGGACAGGGACTTATGGCTACACCTTC. Protein: CASSLARTGTYGYTF.

The count of this clone is one. The genes are TRBV5-6 and TRBJ2-5, with D maybe TRBD2 (5 bases). V was cut by 3 bases and J by 3 bases, with 15 bases left in between. The CDR3 spans 15 residues. Germline CDR1 is SGHDT and CDR2 is YYEEEE. The CDR3 here is CASSSIGLQEETQYF. In DNA, the CDR3 is TGTGCCAGCAGCTCGATAGGACTCCAGGAAGAGACCCAGTACTTC.

The genes are TRBV5-1 and TRBJ2-7, with 10 bases that match TRBD1. V was clipped by 2 bases and J by 6 bases; unmatched bases: 5. This CDR3 region has 14 residues. CDR1 is SGHRS and CDR2 is YFSETQ in the germline V gene. CDR3 bases: TGCGCCAGCAGCTTACCGGGACAGGGGTCCGAGCAGTACTTC. Protein: CASSLPGQGSEQYF.

This chain uses TRBV4-3 with TRBJ1-1; possibly TRBD1 for D (6 bases). CDR3 length: 14 residues. V shed 2 bases and J shed 10 bases, with 17 bases lying between them. Germline CDR1 LGHNA, CDR2 YSLEER. This CDR3 reads CASSQSTGLFGAFF. CDR3 nucleotide sequence: TGCGCCAGCAGCCAATCGACAGGCTTGTTTGGAGCTTTCTTT.

The chain joins TRBV5-1 to TRBJ2-3; no reliable D call. The V gene's germline CDR1 is SGHRS and CDR2 YFSETQ. There are 11 residues in the CDR3. V was pared by 0 bases and J by 5 bases, with 1 base between. For the CDR3, the DNA is TGCGCCAGCAGCTTGGAAGATACGCAGTATTTT. Protein: CASSLEDTQYF. The whole variable domain, filled in from reference TRBV5-1 and TRBJ2-3, reads KAGVTQTPRYLIKTRGQQVTLSCSPISGHRSVSWYQQTPGQGLQFLFEYFSETQRNKGNFPGRFSGRQFSNSRSEMNVSTLELGDSALYLCASSLEDTQYFGPGTRLTVL.

The genes are TRBV9 and TRBJ1-2; 10 nucleotides align to TRBD1. The CDR3 totals 14 residues. The germline CDR1 and CDR2 sequences are SGDLS and YYNGEE. The V segment lost 4 bases and the J segment 8 bases; nucleotides outside the gene matches: 8. The CDR3 sequence is CASSTAGQGRGYTF. The CDR3 bases are TGTGCCAGCAGCACCGCGGGACAGGGGAGGGGCTACACCTTC. Using reference TRBV9 and TRBJ1-2 for the parts outside the CDR3, the full variable domain is DSGVTQTPKHLITATGQRVTLRCSPRSGDLSVYWYQQSLDQGLQFLIQYYNGEERAKGNILERFSAQQFPDLHSELNLSSLELGDSALYFCASSTAGQGRGYTFGSGTRLTVV.